This T cell receptor (beta chain) was identified during a study of control samples from healthy donors and cancer patients. Sequenced by immunoSEQ multiplex PCR; TCRdb stores in-frame clones only, minus some. The sample has 75,000 to 90,000 clones; roughly 90% are singletons. The V and J ends lost 4 bases and 2 bases, in that order; junction bases with no gene match: 13. Per germline, CDR1 MNHNS and CDR2 SASEGT. The CDR3 is 17 residues long. This receptor was identified in a man between 45 and 60 years old in good health. The material sequenced was blood. The chain joins TRBV6-1 to TRBJ1-1; TRBD1 matches 7 bases. CDR3 protein: CASSGSTGAPINTEAFF. In DNA, the CDR3 is TGTGCCAGCAGTGGCTCTACAGGGGCCCCCATTAACACTGAAGCTTTCTTT.